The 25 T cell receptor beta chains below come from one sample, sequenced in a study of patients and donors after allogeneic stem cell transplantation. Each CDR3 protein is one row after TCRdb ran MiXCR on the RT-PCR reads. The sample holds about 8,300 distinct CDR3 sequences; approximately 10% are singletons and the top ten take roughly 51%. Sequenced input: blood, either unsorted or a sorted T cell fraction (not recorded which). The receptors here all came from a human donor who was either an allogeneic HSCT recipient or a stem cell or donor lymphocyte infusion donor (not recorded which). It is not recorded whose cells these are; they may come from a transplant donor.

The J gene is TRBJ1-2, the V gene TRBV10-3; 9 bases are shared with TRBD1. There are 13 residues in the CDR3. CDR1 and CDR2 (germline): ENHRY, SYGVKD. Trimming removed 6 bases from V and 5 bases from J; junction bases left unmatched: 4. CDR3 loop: CAISSGTGYGYTF. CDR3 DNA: TGTGCCATCAGCTCCGGGACAGGGTATGGCTACACCTTC.

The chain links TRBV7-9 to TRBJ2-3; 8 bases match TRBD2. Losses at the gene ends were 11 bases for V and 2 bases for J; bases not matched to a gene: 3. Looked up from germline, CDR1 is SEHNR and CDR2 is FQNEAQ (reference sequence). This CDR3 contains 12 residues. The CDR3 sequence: CAGAGVTDTQYF. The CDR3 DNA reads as TGTGCCGGAGCGGGGGTCACAGATACGCAGTATTTT.

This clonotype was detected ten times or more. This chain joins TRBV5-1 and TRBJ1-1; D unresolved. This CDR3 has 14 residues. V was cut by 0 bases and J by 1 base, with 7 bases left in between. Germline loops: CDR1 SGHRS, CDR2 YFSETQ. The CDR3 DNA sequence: TGCGCCAGCAGCTTGGGCGGAGGGAACACTGAAGCTTTCTTT. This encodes CASSLGGGNTEAFF.

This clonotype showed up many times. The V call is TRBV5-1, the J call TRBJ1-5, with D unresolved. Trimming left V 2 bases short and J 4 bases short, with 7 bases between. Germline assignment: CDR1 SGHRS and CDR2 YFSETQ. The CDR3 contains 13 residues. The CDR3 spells CASSFGDNQPQHF. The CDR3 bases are TGCGCCAGCAGCTTTGGAGATAATCAGCCCCAGCATTTT.

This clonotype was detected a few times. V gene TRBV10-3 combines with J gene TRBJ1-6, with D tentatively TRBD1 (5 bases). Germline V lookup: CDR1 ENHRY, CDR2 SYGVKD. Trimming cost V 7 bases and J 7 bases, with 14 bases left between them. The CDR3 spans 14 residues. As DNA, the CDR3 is TGTGCCATCACCGGGACTCTAGACAATTCACCCCTCCACTTT. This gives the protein CAITGTLDNSPLHF.

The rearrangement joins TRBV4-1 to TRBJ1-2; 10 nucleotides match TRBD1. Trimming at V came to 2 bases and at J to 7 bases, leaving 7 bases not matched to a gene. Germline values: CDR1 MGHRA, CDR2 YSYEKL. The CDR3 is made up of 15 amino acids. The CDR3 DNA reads TGCGCCAGCAGCCAAAAGACAGGGGGCTTGGTTGGCTACACCTTC. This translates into CASSQKTGGLVGYTF.

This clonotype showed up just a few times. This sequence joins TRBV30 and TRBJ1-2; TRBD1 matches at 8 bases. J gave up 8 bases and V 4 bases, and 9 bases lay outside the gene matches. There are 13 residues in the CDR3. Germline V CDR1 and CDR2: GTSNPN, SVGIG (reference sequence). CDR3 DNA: TGTGCCTGGAACCTCCAGGGGGCGCGAGGCTACACCTTC. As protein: CAWNLQGARGYTF.

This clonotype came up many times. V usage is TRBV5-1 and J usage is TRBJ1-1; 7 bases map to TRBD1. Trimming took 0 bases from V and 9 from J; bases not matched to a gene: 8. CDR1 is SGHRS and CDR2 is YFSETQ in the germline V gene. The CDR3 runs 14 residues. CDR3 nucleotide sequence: TGCGCCAGCAGCTTGGAGGGGCAGGGGGTAAAAGCTTTCTTT. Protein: CASSLEGQGVKAFF. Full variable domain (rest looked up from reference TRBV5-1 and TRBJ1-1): KAGVTQTPRYLIKTRGQQVTLSCSPISGHRSVSWYQQTPGQGLQFLFEYFSETQRNKGNFPGRFSGRQFSNSRSEMNVSTLELGDSALYLCASSLEGQGVKAFFGQGTRLTVV.

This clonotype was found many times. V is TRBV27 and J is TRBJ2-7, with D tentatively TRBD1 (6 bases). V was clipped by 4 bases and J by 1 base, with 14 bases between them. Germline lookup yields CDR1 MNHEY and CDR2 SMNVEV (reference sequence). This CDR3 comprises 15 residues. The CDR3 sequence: CASSSRAGESYEQYF. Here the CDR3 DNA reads TGTGCCAGCAGTTCAAGGGCAGGGGAATCCTACGAGCAGTACTTC.

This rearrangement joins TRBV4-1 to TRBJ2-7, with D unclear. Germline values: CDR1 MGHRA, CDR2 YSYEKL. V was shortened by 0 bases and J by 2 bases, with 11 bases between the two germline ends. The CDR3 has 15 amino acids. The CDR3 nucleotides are TGCGCCAGCAGCCAAGAATCGCAGGCAACCTACGAGCAGTACTTC. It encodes CASSQESQATYEQYF.

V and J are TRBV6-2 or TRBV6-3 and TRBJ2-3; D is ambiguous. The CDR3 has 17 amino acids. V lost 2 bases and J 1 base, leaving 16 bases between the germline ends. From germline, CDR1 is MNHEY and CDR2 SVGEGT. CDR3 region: CASSYGVRSTRTDTQYF. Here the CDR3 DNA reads TGTGCCAGCAGTTACGGAGTCAGGTCTACCCGCACAGATACGCAGTATTTT.

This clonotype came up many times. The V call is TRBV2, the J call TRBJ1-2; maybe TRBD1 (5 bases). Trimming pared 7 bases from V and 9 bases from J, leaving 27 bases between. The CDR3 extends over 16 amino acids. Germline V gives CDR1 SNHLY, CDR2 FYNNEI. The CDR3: CASTRGTGEPLGSYTF. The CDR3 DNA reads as TGTGCCAGCACGAGAGGGACCGGAGAACCCCTAGGTAGCTACACCTTC. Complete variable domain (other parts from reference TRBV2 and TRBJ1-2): EPEVTQTPSHQVTQMGQEVILRCVPISNHLYFYWYRQILGQKVEFLVSFYNNEISEKSEIFDDQFSVERPDGSNFTLKIRSTKLEDSAMYFCASTRGTGEPLGSYTFGSGTRLTVV.

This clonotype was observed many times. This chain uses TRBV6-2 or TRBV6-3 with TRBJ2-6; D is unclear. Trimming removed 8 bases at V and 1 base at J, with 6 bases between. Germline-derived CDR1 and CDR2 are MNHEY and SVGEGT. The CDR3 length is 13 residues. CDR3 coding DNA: TGTGCCAGCCTGATGTCTGGGGCCAACGTCCTGACTTTC. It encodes CASLMSGANVLTF.

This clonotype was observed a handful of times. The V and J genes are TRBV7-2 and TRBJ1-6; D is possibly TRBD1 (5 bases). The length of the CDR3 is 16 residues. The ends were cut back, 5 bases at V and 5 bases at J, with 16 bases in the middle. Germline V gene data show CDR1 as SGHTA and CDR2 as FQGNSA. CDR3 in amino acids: CASSPMGQGNNSPLHF. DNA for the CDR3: TGTGCCAGCAGCCCTATGGGGCAGGGTAATAATTCACCCCTCCACTTT.

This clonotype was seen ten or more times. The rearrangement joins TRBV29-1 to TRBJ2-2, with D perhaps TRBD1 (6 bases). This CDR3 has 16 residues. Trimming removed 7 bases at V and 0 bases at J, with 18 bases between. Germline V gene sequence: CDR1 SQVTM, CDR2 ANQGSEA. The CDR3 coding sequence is TGCAGCGGCTCTACCCCGGCAGGGGCGAACACCGGGGAGCTGTTTTTT. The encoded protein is CSGSTPAGANTGELFF.

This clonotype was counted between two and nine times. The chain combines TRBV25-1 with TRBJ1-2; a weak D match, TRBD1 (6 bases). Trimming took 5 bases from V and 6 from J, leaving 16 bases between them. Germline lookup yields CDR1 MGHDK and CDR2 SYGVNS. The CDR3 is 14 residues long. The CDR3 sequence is CASSPPGQLNGYTF. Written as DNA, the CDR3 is TGTGCCAGCAGTCCACCCGGACAGTTGAATGGCTACACCTTC.

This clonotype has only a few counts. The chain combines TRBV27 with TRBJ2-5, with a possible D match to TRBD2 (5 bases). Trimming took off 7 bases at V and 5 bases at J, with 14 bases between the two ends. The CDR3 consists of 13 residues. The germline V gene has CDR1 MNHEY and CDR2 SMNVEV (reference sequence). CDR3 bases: TGTGCCAGCAAGACCGGGGAAGGGGAGACCCAGTACTTC. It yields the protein CASKTGEGETQYF.

CDR3 bases: TGTGCCAGCAGCTCCTCGACCGGCTCTTGGGATACGCAGTATTTT. Translated: CASSSSTGSWDTQYF. The chain uses TRBV11-3 and TRBJ2-3; no definite D call. Between the trimmed V and J ends, which lost 4 bases and 6 bases, there was a span of 17 bases. Germline V CDR1 and CDR2: SGHNT, YENEEA. This CDR3 comprises 15 residues.

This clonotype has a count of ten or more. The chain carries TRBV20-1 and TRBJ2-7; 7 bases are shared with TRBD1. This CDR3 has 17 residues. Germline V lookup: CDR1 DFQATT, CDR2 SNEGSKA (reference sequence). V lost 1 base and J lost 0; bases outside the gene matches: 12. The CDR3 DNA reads TGCAGTGCTAGAGTGTTTACAGGGGCTACCATCTCCTACGAGCAGTACTTC. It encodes CSARVFTGATISYEQYF.

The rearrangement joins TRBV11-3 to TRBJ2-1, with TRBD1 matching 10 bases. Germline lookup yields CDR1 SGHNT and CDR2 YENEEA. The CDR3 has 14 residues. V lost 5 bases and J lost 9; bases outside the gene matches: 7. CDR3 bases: TGTGCCAGCAGCCCGGGACAGGGGTCTTCTGAGCAGTTCTTC. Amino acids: CASSPGQGSSEQFF.

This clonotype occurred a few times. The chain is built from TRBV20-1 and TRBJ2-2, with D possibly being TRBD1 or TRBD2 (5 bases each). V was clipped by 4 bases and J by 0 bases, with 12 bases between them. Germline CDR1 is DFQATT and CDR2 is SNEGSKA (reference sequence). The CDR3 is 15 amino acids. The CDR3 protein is CSAKARGANTGELFF. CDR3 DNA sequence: TGCAGTGCTAAGGCTCGGGGCGCGAACACCGGGGAGCTGTTTTTT.

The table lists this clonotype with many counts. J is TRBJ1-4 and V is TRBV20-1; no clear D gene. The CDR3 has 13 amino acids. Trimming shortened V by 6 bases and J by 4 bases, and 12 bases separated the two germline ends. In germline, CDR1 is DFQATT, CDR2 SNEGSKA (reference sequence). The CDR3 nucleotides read TGCAGTGCCCAATTGCAGCTTAATGAAAAACTGTTTTTT. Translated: CSAQLQLNEKLFF.

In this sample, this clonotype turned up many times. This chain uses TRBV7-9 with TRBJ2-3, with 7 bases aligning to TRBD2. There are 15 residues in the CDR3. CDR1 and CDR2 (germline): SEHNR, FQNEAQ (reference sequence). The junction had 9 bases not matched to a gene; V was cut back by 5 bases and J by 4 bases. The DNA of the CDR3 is TGTGCCAGCAGCCCTGTCCGCGGGGGTGCAGATACGCAGTATTTT. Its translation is CASSPVRGGADTQYF.

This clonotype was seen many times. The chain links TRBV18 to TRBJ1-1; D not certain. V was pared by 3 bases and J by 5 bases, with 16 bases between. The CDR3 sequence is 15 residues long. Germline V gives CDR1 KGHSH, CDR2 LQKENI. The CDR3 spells CASSPQEGRSTEAFF. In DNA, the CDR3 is TGTGCCAGCTCACCGCAAGAGGGTCGCAGTACTGAAGCTTTCTTT.

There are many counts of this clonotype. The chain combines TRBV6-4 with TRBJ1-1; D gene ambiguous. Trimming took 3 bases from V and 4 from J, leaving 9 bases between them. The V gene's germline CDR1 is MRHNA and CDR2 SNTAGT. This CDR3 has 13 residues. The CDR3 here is CASSDAFRTEAFF. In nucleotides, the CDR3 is TGTGCCAGCAGTGATGCGTTCCGCACTGAAGCTTTCTTT.